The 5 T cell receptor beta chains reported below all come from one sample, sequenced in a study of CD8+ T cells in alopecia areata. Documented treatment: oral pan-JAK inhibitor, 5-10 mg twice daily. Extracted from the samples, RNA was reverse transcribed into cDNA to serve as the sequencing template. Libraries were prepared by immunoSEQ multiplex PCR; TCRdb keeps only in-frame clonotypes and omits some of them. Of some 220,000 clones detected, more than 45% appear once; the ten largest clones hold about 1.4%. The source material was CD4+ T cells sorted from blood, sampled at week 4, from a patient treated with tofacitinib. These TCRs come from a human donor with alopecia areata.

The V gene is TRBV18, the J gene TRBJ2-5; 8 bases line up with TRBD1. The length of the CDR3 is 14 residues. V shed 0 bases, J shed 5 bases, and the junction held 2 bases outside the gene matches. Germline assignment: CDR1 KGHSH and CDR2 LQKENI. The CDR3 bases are TGTGCCAGCTCACCACCGACAGGGGAGGAGACCCAGTACTTC. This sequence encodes CASSPPTGEETQYF.

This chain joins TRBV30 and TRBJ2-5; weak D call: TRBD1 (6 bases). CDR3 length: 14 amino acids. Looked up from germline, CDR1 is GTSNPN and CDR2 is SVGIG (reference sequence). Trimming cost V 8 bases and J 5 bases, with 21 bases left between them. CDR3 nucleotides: TGTGCCCAAGACCGGGACACCGCGTGGGAGACCCAGTACTTC. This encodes CAQDRDTAWETQYF.

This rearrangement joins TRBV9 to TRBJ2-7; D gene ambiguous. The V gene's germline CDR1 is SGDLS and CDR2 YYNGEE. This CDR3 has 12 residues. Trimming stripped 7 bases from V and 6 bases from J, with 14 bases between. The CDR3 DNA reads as TGTGCCAGCTCCCAGGATATCGGCGAGCAGTACTTC. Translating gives CASSQDIGEQYF.

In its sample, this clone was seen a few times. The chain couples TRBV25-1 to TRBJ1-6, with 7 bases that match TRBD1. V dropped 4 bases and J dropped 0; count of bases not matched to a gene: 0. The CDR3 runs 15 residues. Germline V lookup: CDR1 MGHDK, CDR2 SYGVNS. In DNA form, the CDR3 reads TGTGCCAGCAGTGGGGACAGCTCCTATAATTCACCCCTCCACTTT. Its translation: CASSGDSSYNSPLHF.

This CDR3 is CASSPPGGVGGYTF. DNA for the CDR3: TGCGCCAGCAGCCCCCCAGGAGGGGTGGGGGGCTACACCTTC. J is TRBJ1-2 and V is TRBV4-3, with D possibly matching TRBD1 (5 bases). This CDR3 comprises 14 residues. Germline CDR1 and CDR2: LGHNA and YSLEER. V was cut by 4 bases and J by 8 bases, with 17 bases left in between.